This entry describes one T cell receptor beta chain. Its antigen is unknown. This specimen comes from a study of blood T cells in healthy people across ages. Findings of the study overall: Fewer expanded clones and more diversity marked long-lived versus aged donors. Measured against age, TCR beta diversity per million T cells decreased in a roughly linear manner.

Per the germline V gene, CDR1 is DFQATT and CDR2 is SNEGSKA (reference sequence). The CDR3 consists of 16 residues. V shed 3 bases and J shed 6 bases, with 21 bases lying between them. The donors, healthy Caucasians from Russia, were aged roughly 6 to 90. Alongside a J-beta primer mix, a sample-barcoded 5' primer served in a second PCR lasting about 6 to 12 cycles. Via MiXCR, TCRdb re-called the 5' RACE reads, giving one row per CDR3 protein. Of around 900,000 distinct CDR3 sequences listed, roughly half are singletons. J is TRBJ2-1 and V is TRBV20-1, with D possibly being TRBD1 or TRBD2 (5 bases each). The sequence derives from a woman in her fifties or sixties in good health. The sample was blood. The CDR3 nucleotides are TGCAGTGCTAGCCCTACATCAGTAGGGACCCTCAATGAGCAGTTCTTC. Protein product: CSASPTSVGTLNEQFF.